The 4 T cell receptor beta chains reported below all come from one sample, sequenced in a study of STAT3 mutations in large granular lymphocyte leukemia. Findings and limits, study-wide: Every T-cell large granular lymphocyte leukemia patient had at least one immunodominant TCR beta clonotype.

The repertoire was sequenced with immunoSEQ multiplex PCR; TCRdb's copy has only in-frame clones and lacks some. Of 3,000 or so clones in the sample, under 70% were seen once. Antigens for these TCRs are unknown. Input material: peripheral blood mononuclear cells. The receptor source for this set is a middle-aged woman with T-cell large granular lymphocyte leukemia. Some clones in this sample may be carry-over from other donors' samples.

The chain recombines TRBV7-2 with TRBJ1-2, with D perhaps TRBD1 (6 bases). V lost 3 bases to trimming and J lost 8 bases, with 16 bases between them. CDR3 size: 14 residues. The germline gives CDR1 SGHTA, CDR2 FQGNSA. CDR3 sequence: CASSFWAGGEGYTF. The CDR3 nucleotides read TGTGCCAGCAGCTTCTGGGCGGGGGGCGAGGGCTACACCTTC.

This clone was observed a single time. This chain joins TRBV18 and TRBJ2-2, with D possibly TRBD1 on 5 matching bases. The CDR3 length is 14 residues. With 3 bases removed from V and 2 bases from J, the gap between germline ends came to 7 bases. CDR1 is KGHSH, CDR2 LQKENI, per germline. CDR3 sequence: CASSPDRNTGELFF. The DNA of the CDR3 is TGTGCCAGCTCACCCGACAGAAACACCGGGGAGCTGTTTTTT.

This chain links TRBV18 with TRBJ2-5; TRBD1 matches at 7 bases. The CDR3 sequence is 15 residues long. J gave up 4 bases and V 1 base, and 6 bases lay outside the gene matches. CDR1 is KGHSH and CDR2 is LQKENI in the germline V gene. CDR3 coding DNA: TGTGCCAGCTCACCACTCTCGGGACAGCTAGAGACCCAGTACTTC. Its protein product is CASSPLSGQLETQYF.

The chain couples TRBV6-6 to TRBJ1-2; the match to TRBD1 covers 7 bases. In germline, CDR1 is MNHNY, CDR2 SVGAGI (reference sequence). The CDR3 has 13 residues. The J segment lost 5 bases and the V segment lost 6 bases, leaving 6 bases of the junction unmatched. The CDR3 DNA follows: TGTGCCAGCAGCCCGGGACAGCAGTATGGCTACACCTTC. Translated, it gives CASSPGQQYGYTF.